The rows below give T cell receptor beta chains drawn from one sample of a study of cytomegalovirus exposure and HLA in healthy donors. Using immunoSEQ multiplex PCR, the repertoire was profiled, and TCRdb retains in-frame clones only, with some absent. This sample has over 150,000 clones, with roughly 90% found just once. Material for sequencing was PBMCs. These receptors all stem from a man aged 18 to 29 in good health and CMV-seropositive. Both conserved end residues are part of each CDR3. A D gene is named only where the DNA matches it firmly. Not all rows give a size; the values are once, few, many and, for expanded clones, a class.

j_gene,v_gene,abundance,d_gene,CDR3aa,CDR3nt
TRBJ1-4,TRBV2,.,.,CASSPNRVNFEKLFF,TGTGCCAGCAGCCCCAACAGGGTAAACTTTGAAAAACTGTTTTTT
TRBJ1-1,TRBV9,.,.,CASSVELNTEAFF,TGTGCCAGCAGCGTAGAGCTGAACACTGAAGCTTTCTTT
TRBJ2-7,TRBV27,.,.,CASRTLSGADSEQYF,TGTGCCAGCAGAACCCTGAGCGGTGCAGATAGCGAGCAGTACTTC
TRBJ2-3,TRBV28,.,TRBD2,CASFRLADTTDTQYF,TGTGCCAGCTTCAGACTAGCGGATACCACAGATACGCAGTATTTT
TRBJ2-2,TRBV30,few,.,CAWSFGVYTGELFF,TGTGCCTGGAGTTTCGGGGTTTACACCGGGGAGCTGTTTTTT
TRBJ1-5,TRBV19,.,.,CASSIGTRSSNQPQHF,TGTGCCAGTAGTATCGGGACACGATCTAGCAATCAGCCCCAGCATTTT
TRBJ2-7,TRBV5-1,.,TRBD2,CASSLRLAGAYEQYF,TGCGCCAGCAGCTTGAGACTAGCGGGAGCCTACGAGCAGTACTTC
TRBJ1-4,TRBV14,.,.,CASSPQGGKLFF,TGTGCCAGCAGCCCGCAGGGAGGAAAACTGTTTTTT
TRBJ2-5,TRBV5-1,.,TRBD2,CASSAGLAGVTQYF,TGCGCCAGCAGCGCGGGACTAGCGGGAGTGACCCAGTACTTC
TRBJ2-5,TRBV7-3,.,TRBD1,CASSLTPGQGVTQYF,TGTGCCAGCAGCTTAACCCCGGGACAGGGGGTGACCCAGTACTTC
TRBJ2-7,TRBV27,few,.,CASSLTGKIFYEQYF,TGTGCCAGCAGTCTAACAGGGAAAATCTTCTACGAGCAGTACTTC
TRBJ1-4,TRBV6-6,.,TRBD1,CASSYSGGQLFF,TGTGCCAGCAGTTACTCAGGGGGCCAACTGTTTTTT
TRBJ2-4,TRBV30,.,.,CAWSTRGMGGNIQYF,TGTGCCTGGAGTACCCGGGGGATGGGTGGAAACATTCAGTACTTC
TRBJ2-5,TRBV5-1,.,TRBD2,CASSLLAGGTQYF,TGCGCCAGCAGCTTACTAGCGGGAGGGACCCAGTACTTC
TRBJ1-2,TRBV28,.,TRBD1,CASSPTGRGNYGYTF,TGTGCCAGCAGTCCCACGGGCAGGGGGAATTATGGCTACACCTTC
TRBJ2-3,TRBV20-1,.,.,CSVPVPDTQYF,TGCAGTGTTCCTGTTCCAGATACGCAGTATTTT
TRBJ2-2,TRBV9,.,TRBD2,CASSFRLAGPNTGELFF,TGTGCCAGCAGCTTCCGACTAGCGGGACCGAACACCGGGGAGCTGTTTTTT
TRBJ2-5,TRBV4-1,.,.,CASSQRLVGETQYF,TGCGCCAGCAGCCAAAGACTAGTCGGAGAGACCCAGTACTTC
TRBJ2-5,TRBV30,.,TRBD2,CAWKKVAGGWETQYF,TGTGCCTGGAAAAAAGTAGCGGGAGGGTGGGAGACCCAGTACTTC
TRBJ2-5,TRBV6-1,.,TRBD1,CAGGQGARETQYF,TGTGCCGGGGGACAGGGGGCAAGGGAGACCCAGTACTTC
TRBJ1-5,TRBV28,.,TRBD1,CASSRDRAGNQPQHF,TGTGCCAGCAGTCGAGACAGGGCCGGCAATCAGCCCCAGCATTTT
TRBJ1-2,TRBV5-1,.,.,CASSFGENYGYTF,TGCGCCAGCAGCTTCGGAGAGAACTATGGCTACACCTTC
TRBJ2-7,TRBV7-8,once,TRBD1,CASSSTGQGGYEQYF,TGTGCCAGCAGCTCTACCGGACAGGGAGGATACGAGCAGTACTTC
TRBJ1-2,TRBV7-8,.,TRBD1,CASSPRGRDRNNYGYTF,TGTGCCAGCAGTCCGAGGGGCCGGGACAGAAATAACTATGGCTACACCTTC
TRBJ2-7,TRBV18,.,TRBD1,CASSPGQGFLSYEQYF,TGTGCCAGCTCACCGGGACAGGGGTTTTTGTCCTACGAGCAGTACTTC
TRBJ1-2,TRBV6-1,.,TRBD1,CASSEGQGANYGYTF,TGTGCCAGCAGTGAGGGACAGGGGGCTAACTATGGCTACACCTTC
TRBJ2-1,TRBV5-6,.,TRBD2,CASSTGGSALGKEFF,TGTGCCAGCAGCACCGGGGGGTCGGCCTTAGGCAAGGAGTTCTTC
TRBJ2-1,TRBV7-9,.,TRBD2,CASSTETSGKIREQFF,TGTGCCAGCAGCACGGAGACTAGCGGAAAAATCCGGGAGCAGTTCTTC
TRBJ1-5,TRBV2,.,.,CASMRDGNQPQHF,TGTGCCAGCATGCGGGACGGCAATCAGCCCCAGCATTTT
TRBJ1-1,TRBV5-6,.,.,CASSLVHLMNTEAFF,TGTGCCAGCAGCTTGGTGCATCTAATGAACACTGAAGCTTTCTTT
TRBJ2-7,TRBV6-5,.,TRBD1,CASSLTGQGAYEQYF,TGTGCCAGCAGTCTGACGGGACAGGGGGCCTACGAGCAGTACTTC
TRBJ2-5,TRBV7-6,.,.,CASSLAGPQETQYF,TGTGCCAGCAGCTTAGCGGGGCCCCAAGAGACCCAGTACTTC
TRBJ1-4,TRBV5-6,.,.,CASSLDPREKLFF,TGTGCCAGCAGCTTGGATCCCAGGGAAAAACTGTTTTTT
TRBJ2-7,TRBV6-1,.,TRBD2,CASSVTRVLAGEGYEQYF,TGTGCCAGCAGTGTTACCCGAGTCCTAGCGGGAGAGGGGTACGAGCAGTACTTC
TRBJ2-7,TRBV29-1,.,.,CSVELADPTPAQYF,TGCAGCGTCGAACTAGCAGACCCCACCCCCGCTCAGTACTTC